The 14 T cell receptor beta chains listed next were all sequenced from one sample in a study of OX40 agonist ivuxolimab in advanced cancers. TCRdb's copy holds only in-frame clones and misses some; the assay was immunoSEQ multiplex PCR. The repertoire includes 65,000 to 80,000 clones, 91% of them detected once, and about 14% sits in the top ten. The input for sequencing was CD4+ or CD8+ T cells sorted from blood, taken in a trial of the OX40 agonist ivuxolimab. Every receptor here comes from an adult with an advanced solid tumor such as melanoma, head and neck, liver or kidney cancer.

V is TRBV11-3 and J is TRBJ2-1, with 8 bases fitting TRBD2. V was pared by 8 bases and J by 5 bases, with 14 bases of the junction left unmatched. CDR3 length: 16 residues. CDR1 and CDR2 from the germline V gene are SGHNT and YENEEA. CDR3 in amino acids: CASGYRKRESDNEQFF. In nucleotides, the CDR3 is TGTGCCAGCGGATACCGGAAGCGGGAGTCGGACAATGAGCAGTTCTTC.

J is TRBJ2-1 and V is TRBV27, with a tentative D call TRBD2 (6 bases). V was cut by 2 bases and J by 8 bases, with 7 bases left in between. The CDR3 has 12 residues. Germline V gene data show CDR1 as MNHEY and CDR2 as SMNVEV (reference sequence). This CDR3 reads CASSLPGDEQFF. CDR3 bases: TGTGCCAGCAGTTTACCGGGAGATGAGCAGTTCTTC.

The chain has TRBV5-5 and TRBJ2-1; D call uncertain. V dropped 4 bases and J dropped 7 bases, with 9 bases sitting between them. CDR1 is SGHKS and CDR2 is YYEKEE in the germline V gene (reference sequence). The CDR3 contains 12 residues. In DNA, the CDR3 is TGTGCCAGCAGCCCCGACTCAAATGAGCAGTTCTTC. Its translation: CASSPDSNEQFF.

CDR3 coding DNA: TGTGCCAGCAGTGATGACAGGGAGAATCAGCCCCAGCATTTT. This translates into CASSDDRENQPQHF. The J gene is TRBJ1-5, the V gene TRBV28, with TRBD1 identical over 7 bases. The length of the CDR3 is 14 residues. V shed 5 bases and J 4 bases; nucleotides not matched to a gene: 5. Germline lookup yields CDR1 MDHEN and CDR2 SYDVKM.

The gene calls are TRBV5-1 and TRBJ1-3, with TRBD1 identical over 7 bases. Germline CDR1 is SGHRS and CDR2 is YFSETQ. The CDR3 is 18 residues long. The trim removed 5 bases at V and 4 bases at J, leaving 18 bases unmatched. The chain's CDR3 is CASRSAYRGLASGNTIYF. In nucleotides, the CDR3 is TGCGCCAGCAGGTCGGCCTACAGGGGCCTGGCTTCGGGAAACACCATATATTTT.

This clone was found once. The genes are TRBV5-6 and TRBJ1-5; no firm D call. CDR1 is SGHDT, CDR2 YYEEEE, per germline. The V end was cut by 6 bases, the J end by 7 bases, with 2 bases between. The CDR3 is 9 amino acids. The CDR3 DNA reads as TGTGCCAGCATCCAGCCCCAGCATTTT. Its protein is CASIQPQHF.

V gene TRBV29-1 combines with J gene TRBJ1-5, with D unresolved. Trimming shortened V by 5 bases and J by 9 bases, and 14 bases separated the two germline ends. This CDR3 region has 12 residues. Germline CDR1 reads SQVTM; CDR2 reads ANQGSEA. CDR3 coding DNA: TGCAGCGTTAGGACGGGAGATGGGCCCCAGCATTTT. It specifies CSVRTGDGPQHF.

The genes are TRBV28 and TRBJ1-5; TRBD1 matches at 8 bases. In germline, CDR1 is MDHEN, CDR2 SYDVKM. CDR3 length equals 18 residues. Unmatched junction bases numbered 12, after V lost 3 bases and J lost 2 bases. The CDR3 DNA reads TGTGCCAGCAGTTTCCCAACAGGGGGGATAGTCGGCAATCAGCCCCAGCATTTT. Its protein product is CASSFPTGGIVGNQPQHF.

This chain joins TRBV19 and TRBJ1-3; D unclear. Per germline, CDR1 LNHDA and CDR2 SQIVND (reference sequence). The CDR3 is 13 residues long. The V end was cut by 0 bases, the J end by 8 bases, with 8 bases between. Here the CDR3 reads CASSIDEEDTIYF. CDR3 nucleotide sequence: TGTGCCAGTAGTATAGATGAGGAAGACACCATATATTTT.

The chain joins TRBV19 to TRBJ1-2, with D unresolved. Germline values: CDR1 LNHDA, CDR2 SQIVND (reference sequence). V lost 2 bases and J lost 8, with 12 bases in between. The CDR3 runs 13 residues. The CDR3 region is CASSIQDVGGYTF. DNA of the CDR3: TGTGCCAGTAGTATACAGGATGTCGGGGGCTACACCTTC.

This chain joins TRBV7-9 and TRBJ1-5, with TRBD1 as a possible D gene (5 bases). The CDR3 totals 15 residues. Trimming pared 1 base from V and 1 base from J, leaving 8 bases between. Per germline, CDR1 SEHNR and CDR2 FQNEAQ (reference sequence). This CDR3 reads CASSLEGSSNQPQHF. The CDR3 bases are TGTGCCAGCAGCTTAGAGGGGTCCAGCAATCAGCCCCAGCATTTT.

The CDR3 DNA sequence: TGTGCCAGCAGCGGGGGACTAGCGGCCAACAATGAGCAGTTCTTC. It is translated as CASSGGLAANNEQFF. The rearrangement joins TRBV9 to TRBJ2-1; TRBD2 matches 11 bases. CDR1 SGDLS and CDR2 YYNGEE come from the germline V gene. The V gene end was trimmed by 3 bases and the J gene end by 5 bases; junction bases not matched to a gene: 4. This CDR3 contains 15 residues.

The chain recombines TRBV9 with TRBJ2-7; 11 nucleotides agree with TRBD2. From germline, CDR1 is SGDLS and CDR2 YYNGEE. The CDR3 is 16 amino acids. Trimming took 0 bases from V and 5 from J; bases not matched to a gene: 7. The CDR3 sequence: CASSVVAGGPGDEQYF. As DNA, the CDR3 is TGTGCCAGCAGCGTAGTAGCGGGAGGGCCTGGCGACGAGCAGTACTTC.

The CDR3 bases are TGTGCCAGCAGCACGCGATGGACAGTCGAGCATGGCAAAAACATTCAGTACTTC. Translated: CASSTRWTVEHGKNIQYF. The V gene is TRBV11-3, the J gene TRBJ2-4; a possible D gene is TRBD1 (6 bases). Trimming pared 5 bases from V and 3 bases from J, leaving 23 bases between. The length of the CDR3 is 18 residues. Per the germline V gene, CDR1 is SGHNT and CDR2 is YENEEA.